Sequencing of this T cell receptor beta chain was carried out in a study of response to subunit inactivated influenza vaccine. This clonotype was counted between two and nine times. The CDR3 totals 14 residues. Trimming at V came to 6 bases and at J to 3 bases, leaving 6 bases not matched to a gene. In TCRdb, the RT-PCR reads were re-called with MiXCR into one record per CDR3 protein. The sample includes about 570,000 distinct CDR3 sequences, about 10% of them seen just once. This sample comprised PBMCs from blood, obtained on the day of vaccination. The chain employs TRBV12-3 or TRBV12-4 and TRBJ2-7, with 9 bases identical to TRBD1. The receptor comes from a man aged 50-60 years who received an inactivated influenza vaccine. The CDR3 is CASRQQGAVYEQYF. DNA of the CDR3: TGTGCCAGCAGACAACAGGGGGCCGTCTACGAGCAGTACTTC.